These 27 T cell receptor beta chains were sequenced from one sample in a study of cytomegalovirus exposure and HLA in healthy donors (dated 2017 in TCRdb). The method was the immunoSEQ multiplex PCR assay. The multiplex PCR relied on a mix of 60 forward primers for TCR Vbeta segments and 13 reverse primers for TCR Jbeta segments. The table comes from immuneACCESS by way of TCRdb, which keeps in-frame sequences with V and J called. Part of the clones is missing from these tables; in studies checked, under half for an unresolved V gene and the rest for unknown reasons. The sample contains about 78,000 clones, about four fifths of them found a single time. Of the sample, about 2.4% falls within the top ten clones. The specimen was PBMCs. All receptors derive from a woman in her forties or fifties in good health and CMV-seronegative.

V gene TRBV6-1 combines with J gene TRBJ2-5; TRBD1 is a possible D gene (5 bases). Trimming left V 1 base short and J 2 bases short, with 5 bases between. The CDR3 loop spans 13 amino acids. Germline values: CDR1 MNHNS, CDR2 SASEGT. CDR3 amino acids: CASSEGQQETQYF. The CDR3 DNA is TGTGCCAGCAGTGAAGGACAGCAAGAGACCCAGTACTTC.

The J gene is TRBJ1-2, the V gene TRBV6-1; 9 bases fit TRBD1. The germline V gene encodes CDR1 MNHNS and CDR2 SASEGT. With 9 bases clipped from V and 4 bases from J, the junction kept 12 bases outside the gene matches. The CDR3 length is 15 residues. CDR3 loop: CASTTDRGDIYGYTF. The CDR3 DNA is TGTGCCAGTACGACTGACAGGGGGGATATCTATGGCTACACCTTC.

The chain has TRBV4-3 and TRBJ2-3, with 8 positions matching TRBD2. The junction had 4 bases not matched to a gene; V was cut back by 4 bases and J by 4 bases. Germline-derived CDR1 and CDR2 are LGHNA and YSLEER. The CDR3 runs to 14 residues. The CDR3 DNA follows: TGCGCCAGCAGCCCCGGGGGGGCCGCAGATACGCAGTATTTT. This translates into CASSPGGAADTQYF.

A single count supports this clone. This chain joins TRBV19 and TRBJ2-1, with 13 bases lining up with TRBD2. V was pared by 7 bases and J by 4 bases, with 7 bases of the junction left unmatched. CDR3 length: 16 residues. Germline-derived CDR1 and CDR2 are LNHDA and SQIVND (reference sequence). Written as DNA, the CDR3 is TGTGCCAGTACCCCACTAGCGGGAGGGCTGTACAATGAGCAGTTCTTC. As protein: CASTPLAGGLYNEQFF.

The count of this clone is one. The chain employs TRBV6-1 and TRBJ2-2; D remains ambiguous. This CDR3 has 12 residues. Trimming took off 2 bases at V and 8 bases at J, with 6 bases between the two ends. Germline CDR1 is MNHNS and CDR2 is SASEGT. CDR3 in amino acids: CASSESVGELFF. Here the CDR3 DNA reads TGTGCCAGCAGTGAATCCGTGGGGGAGCTGTTTTTT.

This clone was detected only a few times. This chain joins TRBV9 and TRBJ2-1; 9 nucleotides line up with TRBD2. Trimming at V came to 0 bases and at J to 4 bases, leaving 8 bases not matched to a gene. The CDR3 consists of 17 residues. Germline CDR1 reads SGDLS; CDR2 reads YYNGEE. The CDR3 DNA reads as TGTGCCAGCAGCGTAGGTACTAGCGGGCGTTATTACAATGAGCAGTTCTTC. Translated: CASSVGTSGRYYNEQFF.

The V call is TRBV25-1, the J call TRBJ2-1; 7 bases agree with TRBD2. The germline CDR1 and CDR2 sequences are MGHDK and SYGVNS. V trimming: 0 bases; J trimming: 4 bases; junction bases outside the gene matches: 9. The CDR3 sequence is 17 residues long. The DNA for the CDR3 is TGTGCCAGCAGTGAATATTTCGCGGGGGATATATACAATGAGCAGTTCTTC. Protein: CASSEYFAGDIYNEQFF.

The rearrangement joins TRBV9 to TRBJ1-5; D is uncertain. Germline loops: CDR1 SGDLS, CDR2 YYNGEE. The CDR3 consists of 15 residues. The ends were cut back, 10 bases at V and 0 bases at J, with 17 bases in the middle. The DNA of the CDR3 is TGTGCCGCCTTCTTACGCCGGGATAGCAATCAGCCCCAGCATTTT. This sequence encodes CAAFLRRDSNQPQHF.

This sequence joins TRBV11-2 and TRBJ2-7; possible D gene TRBD1, 6 bases. The CDR3 covers 15 residues. Deletions cut 5 bases from V and 1 base from J, with 15 bases between. Germline loops: CDR1 SGHAT, CDR2 FQNNGV. CDR3 DNA: TGTGCCAGCAGCCCACGGTGGACAGCATCCTACGAGCAGTACGTC. It specifies CASSPRWTASYEQYV.

The chain employs TRBV20-1 and TRBJ1-1; D remains ambiguous. CDR3 size: 10 residues. Germline V CDR1 and CDR2: DFQATT, SNEGSKA (reference sequence). V was clipped by 5 bases and J by 7 bases, with 8 bases between them. The CDR3 loop reads CSAPPGEAFF. For the CDR3, the DNA is TGCAGTGCTCCGCCGGGTGAAGCTTTCTTT.

The chain links TRBV20-1 to TRBJ1-2; TRBD1 might be the D (5 bases). Germline CDR1 DFQATT, CDR2 SNEGSKA (reference sequence). The CDR3 spans 11 residues. Trimming stripped 5 bases from V and 8 bases from J, with 12 bases between. DNA of the CDR3: TGCAGTGCTTCAGGGCTGGAGGGCTACACCTTC. It is translated as CSASGLEGYTF.

The V and J genes are TRBV7-5 and TRBJ2-3; TRBD2 is taken as the D call from the table, unchecked against the DNA. TRBV7-5 is described as a pseudogene. The CDR3 runs 15 residues. The CDR3 spells CARSYGRESADTQYF. The CDR3 DNA reads as TGTGCCAGAAGCTACGGCCGGGAATCGGCAGATACGCAGTATTTT.

The sample holds a few counts of this clone. The rearrangement joins TRBV9 to TRBJ2-5; 14 nucleotides match TRBD2. The CDR3 has 16 amino acids. Trimming removed 0 bases from V and 5 bases from J; junction bases left unmatched: 3. The V gene's germline CDR1 is SGDLS and CDR2 YYNGEE. For the CDR3, the DNA is TGTGCCAGCAGCGTAGGGACTAGCGGGGGGCATGAGACCCAGTACTTC. The encoded protein is CASSVGTSGGHETQYF. Full variable domain (remainder filled in from reference TRBV9 and TRBJ2-5): DSGVTQTPKHLITATGQRVTLRCSPRSGDLSVYWYQQSLDQGLQFLIQYYNGEERAKGNILERFSAQQFPDLHSELNLSSLELGDSALYFCASSVGTSGGHETQYFGPGTRLLVL.

This sequence joins TRBV27 and TRBJ1-4; possibly TRBD1 for D (5 bases). This CDR3 has 16 residues. Trimming took 5 bases from V and 3 from J, leaving 16 bases between them. The V gene's germline CDR1 is MNHEY and CDR2 SMNVEV (reference sequence). The CDR3 DNA sequence: TGTGCCAGCAGTAATACCCTCAGGGCAGCTAATGAAAAACTGTTTTTT. The encoded protein is CASSNTLRAANEKLFF.

The chain recombines TRBV6-1 with TRBJ2-7; unclear D gene. The CDR3 is 15 residues long. Germline lookup yields CDR1 MNHNS and CDR2 SASEGT. Trimming took off 2 bases at V and 6 bases at J, with 17 bases between the two ends. In DNA, the CDR3 is TGTGCCAGCAGTGAAAAGTCCCGAGGCCTCCTCGAGCAGTACTTC. As protein: CASSEKSRGLLEQYF.

The chain uses TRBV7-2 and TRBJ2-5; 9 bases fit TRBD2. Germline CDR1 and CDR2: SGHTA and FQGNSA. CDR3 size: 19 residues. J lost 2 bases, V lost 1 base, and 14 bases had no gene match. CDR3 DNA: TGTGCCAGCAGCTTAGACTGGGACTACGAGCGGGGGGCTCAAGAGACCCAGTACTTC. Encoded protein: CASSLDWDYERGAQETQYF.

The CDR3 DNA follows: TGTGCCATCAGTGACGGTGTAAACACTGAAGCTTTCTTT. Its protein is CAISDGVNTEAFF. The rearrangement links TRBV10-3 to TRBJ1-1; D uncertain. V was shortened by 3 bases and J by 2 bases, with 7 bases between the two germline ends. In germline, CDR1 is ENHRY, CDR2 SYGVKD. This CDR3 is 13 amino acids long.

In this sample, this clone turned up once. V usage is TRBV5-4 and J usage is TRBJ2-5; maybe TRBD1 (6 bases). The CDR3 consists of 15 residues. Trimming shortened V by 7 bases and J by 2 bases, and 18 bases separated the two germline ends. Germline CDR1 is SGHNT and CDR2 is YYREEE (reference sequence). CDR3 DNA sequence: TGTGCCAGCCGGGAAGCACAGGGTAAACAAGAGACCCAGTACTTC. Amino acid sequence: CASREAQGKQETQYF. The full variable domain, with the rest looked up from reference TRBV5-4 and TRBJ2-5, is ETGVTQSPTHLIKTRGQQVTLRCSSQSGHNTVSWYQQALGQGPQFIFQYYREEENGRGNFPPRFSGLQFPNYSSELNVNALELDDSALYLCASREAQGKQETQYFGPGTRLLVL.

This clone has only a few counts. The chain links TRBV7-2 to TRBJ1-4; TRBD1 agrees at 7 bases. This CDR3 has 16 residues. The germline V gene has CDR1 SGHTA and CDR2 FQGNSA. V was clipped by 1 base and J by 5 bases; unmatched bases: 7. CDR3 in DNA: TGTGCCAGCAGCTTAGGTGGGGGGACAGCGAATGAAAAACTGTTTTTT. Protein sequence: CASSLGGGTANEKLFF.

J is TRBJ2-7 and V is TRBV5-1; 7 bases line up with TRBD1. Per the germline V gene, CDR1 is SGHRS and CDR2 is YFSETQ. V lost 4 bases and J lost 2; bases outside the gene matches: 12. The CDR3 runs 16 residues. Written as DNA, the CDR3 is TGCGCCAGCAGCCCGGGAAGGGGACAGCAAACCTACGAGCAGTACTTC. Translating gives CASSPGRGQQTYEQYF.

This clone has just one count. V is TRBV2 and J is TRBJ2-5; 10 nucleotides line up with TRBD1. Germline CDR1 SNHLY, CDR2 FYNNEI. The V and J ends lost 6 bases and 4 bases, in that order; junction bases with no gene match: 11. The CDR3 loop spans 16 amino acids. The CDR3 DNA follows: TGTGCCAGCAGCGAGGGACAGGGGATTATAGGAGAGACCCAGTACTTC. Protein product: CASSEGQGIIGETQYF.

The V call is TRBV10-3, the J call TRBJ2-5, with D possibly matching TRBD2 (5 bases). This CDR3 has 14 amino acids. Trimming pared 3 bases from V and 2 bases from J, leaving 10 bases between. From germline, CDR1 is ENHRY and CDR2 SYGVKD. DNA for the CDR3: TGTGCCATCAGTGAATCGGGGAGTCAAGAGACCCAGTACTTC. It translates to CAISESGSQETQYF.

The chain links TRBV6-7 to TRBJ1-1, with 7 bases that match TRBD1. TRBV6-7 is known as an ORF, though its function is uncertain. The CDR3 contains 14 residues. With 5 bases clipped from V and 5 bases from J, the junction kept 8 bases outside the gene matches. The CDR3 protein is CASSTPTGLTEAFF. The DNA for the CDR3 is TGTGCCAGCAGTACACCGACAGGGCTGACTGAAGCTTTCTTT.

The V gene is TRBV27, the J gene TRBJ2-2; TRBD1 matches 9 bases. The CDR3 covers 18 residues. CDR1 is MNHEY and CDR2 is SMNVEV in the germline V gene (reference sequence). The J segment lost 4 bases and the V segment lost 4 bases, leaving 13 bases of the junction unmatched. The CDR3 sequence is CASSSSDRGGFGTGELFF. The CDR3 nucleotides read TGTGCCAGCAGTTCATCGGACAGGGGCGGTTTCGGCACCGGGGAGCTGTTTTTT.

The CDR3 loop reads CASSLYQGLNLGYGLFF. The CDR3 coding sequence is TGTGCCAGCAGTTTATATCAGGGGTTGAACCTAGGATACGGGCTGTTTTTT. The V call is TRBV27, the J call TRBJ2-2; the D gene is possibly TRBD1 (6 bases). V dropped 1 base and J dropped 13 bases, with 25 bases sitting between them. The CDR3 length is 17 residues. The V gene's germline CDR1 is MNHEY and CDR2 SMNVEV (reference sequence).

A few counts support this clone. V is TRBV7-9 and J is TRBJ2-2, with D maybe TRBD1 (5 bases). Germline CDR1 and CDR2: SEHNR and FQNEAQ (reference sequence). The CDR3 is 16 residues long. V dropped 1 base and J dropped 3 bases, with 12 bases sitting between them. CDR3 sequence (DNA): TGTGCCAGCAGCTTAGAGACCTGGGGCTACACCGGGGAGCTGTTTTTT. This encodes CASSLETWGYTGELFF.

The V gene is TRBV28, the J gene TRBJ2-6; D is perhaps TRBD2 (5 bases). The CDR3 extends over 15 amino acids. V was cut by 4 bases and J by 0 bases, with 7 bases left in between. In germline, CDR1 is MDHEN, CDR2 SYDVKM. Written as DNA, the CDR3 is TGTGCCAGCAGTTCAGAGGGCTCTGGGGCCAACGTCCTGACTTTC. Its protein is CASSSEGSGANVLTF.